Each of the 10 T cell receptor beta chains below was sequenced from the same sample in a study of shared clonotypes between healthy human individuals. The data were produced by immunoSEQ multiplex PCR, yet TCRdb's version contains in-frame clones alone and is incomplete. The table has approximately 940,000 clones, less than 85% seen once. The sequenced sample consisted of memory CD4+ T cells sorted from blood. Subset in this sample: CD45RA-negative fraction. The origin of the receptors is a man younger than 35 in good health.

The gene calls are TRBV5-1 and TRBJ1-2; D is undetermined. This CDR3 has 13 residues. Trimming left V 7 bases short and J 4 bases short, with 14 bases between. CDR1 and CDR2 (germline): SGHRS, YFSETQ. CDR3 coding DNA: TGCGCCAGCGGTGCGGAGGGTAGCTATGGCTACACCTTC. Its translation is CASGAEGSYGYTF.

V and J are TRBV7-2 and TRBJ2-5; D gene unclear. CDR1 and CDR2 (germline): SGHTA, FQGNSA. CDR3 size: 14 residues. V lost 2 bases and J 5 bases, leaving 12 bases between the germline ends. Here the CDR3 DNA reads TGTGCCAGCAGCTTATTCGCGCGTGGCGAGACCCAGTACTTC. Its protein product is CASSLFARGETQYF.

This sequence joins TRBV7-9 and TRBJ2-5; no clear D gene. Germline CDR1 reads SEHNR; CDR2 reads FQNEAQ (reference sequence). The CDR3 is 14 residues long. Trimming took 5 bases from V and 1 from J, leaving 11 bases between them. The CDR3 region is CASSLVGGQETQYF. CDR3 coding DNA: TGTGCCAGCAGCCTCGTGGGCGGCCAAGAGACCCAGTACTTC.

The CDR3 coding sequence is TGTGCCAGCAGCTTGAGCGGGCGGGAGCAAGAGACCCAGTACTTC. Translated, it gives CASSLSGREQETQYF. The gene calls are TRBV5-8 and TRBJ2-5; 7 nucleotides align to TRBD2. The CDR3 totals 15 residues. Germline V CDR1 and CDR2: SGHTS, YDEGEE. V dropped 1 base and J dropped 2; count of bases not matched to a gene: 5.

CDR3 in DNA: TGTGCCATCAGTGTTGAATTGGGACTAGCGGGGCTAAAGCAGTTCTTC. Its translation is CAISVELGLAGLKQFF. This chain uses TRBV10-3 with TRBJ2-1; TRBD2 agrees at 13 bases. Germline loops: CDR1 ENHRY, CDR2 SYGVKD. CDR3 length equals 16 residues. V gave up 4 bases and J gave up 11 bases; unmatched junction bases: 11.

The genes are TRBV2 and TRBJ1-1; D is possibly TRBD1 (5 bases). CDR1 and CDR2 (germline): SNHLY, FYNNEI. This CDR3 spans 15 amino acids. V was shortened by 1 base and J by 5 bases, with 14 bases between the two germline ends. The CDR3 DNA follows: TGTGCCAGCAGTGAAGAGGGGTTGGAGGGGACTGAAGCTTTCTTT. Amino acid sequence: CASSEEGLEGTEAFF.

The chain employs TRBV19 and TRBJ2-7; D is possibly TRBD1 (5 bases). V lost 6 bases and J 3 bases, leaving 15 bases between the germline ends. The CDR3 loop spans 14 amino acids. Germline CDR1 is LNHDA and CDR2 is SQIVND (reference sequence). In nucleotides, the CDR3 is TGTGCCAGTAGCTTTGACAGCAGCGTCTACGAGCAGTACTTC. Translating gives CASSFDSSVYEQYF.

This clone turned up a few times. CDR3 amino acids: CASSLLANLATQYF. DNA for the CDR3: TGTGCCAGCAGCCTCCTAGCTAATCTAGCGACCCAGTACTTC. V gene TRBV7-9 combines with J gene TRBJ2-5, with D maybe TRBD2 (5 bases). V lost 5 bases to trimming and J lost 7 bases, with 17 bases between them. This CDR3 is 14 amino acids long. The germline V gene encodes CDR1 SEHNR and CDR2 FQNEAQ (reference sequence).

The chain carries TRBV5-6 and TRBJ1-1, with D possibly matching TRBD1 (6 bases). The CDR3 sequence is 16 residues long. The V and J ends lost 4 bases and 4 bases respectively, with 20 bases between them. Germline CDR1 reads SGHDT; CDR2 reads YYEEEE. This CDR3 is CASSTGDGRGATEAFF. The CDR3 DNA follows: TGTGCCAGCAGCACGGGAGATGGCAGGGGTGCCACTGAAGCTTTCTTT.

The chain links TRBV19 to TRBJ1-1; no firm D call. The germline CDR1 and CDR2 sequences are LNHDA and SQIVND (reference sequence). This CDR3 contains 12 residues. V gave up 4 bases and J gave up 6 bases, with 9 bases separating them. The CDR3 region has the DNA TGTGCCAGTAGTAAAGGACGGCCTGAAGCTTTCTTT. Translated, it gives CASSKGRPEAFF.